This entry features one TCR beta chain sequence. Compared with germline, one end of the junction differs, possibly owing to a read error. Other DNA variants within this sample encode the same CDR3. This entry is derived from a study of cytomegalovirus exposure and HLA in healthy donors. The PCR employed 60 Vbeta primers together with 13 Jbeta primers. Generated by immunoSEQ multiplex PCR, the TCRdb table keeps only in-frame clones and is missing some. This sample has roughly 100,000 clones, with about 70% found just once. Germline V gives CDR1 SGHAT, CDR2 FQNNGV. This CDR3 region has 14 residues. What was sequenced was PBMCs. The J gene is TRBJ2-7, the V gene TRBV11-2; TRBD2 is a possible D gene (5 bases). The sequence was obtained from a man aged 25 to 40 in good health and CMV-seronegative. The CDR3 here is CASSSQRVGGEQYF. For the CDR3, the DNA is TGTGCCAGCAGCTCCCAGAGGGTTGGAGGCGAGCAGTATTTC. The full variable domain, with the rest looked up from reference TRBV11-2 and TRBJ2-7, is EAGVAQSPRYKIIEKRQSVAFWCNPISGHATLYWYQQILGQGPKLLIQFQNNGVVDDSQLPKDRFSAERLKGVDSTLKIQPAKLEDSAVYLCASSSQRVGGEQYFGPGTRLTVT.